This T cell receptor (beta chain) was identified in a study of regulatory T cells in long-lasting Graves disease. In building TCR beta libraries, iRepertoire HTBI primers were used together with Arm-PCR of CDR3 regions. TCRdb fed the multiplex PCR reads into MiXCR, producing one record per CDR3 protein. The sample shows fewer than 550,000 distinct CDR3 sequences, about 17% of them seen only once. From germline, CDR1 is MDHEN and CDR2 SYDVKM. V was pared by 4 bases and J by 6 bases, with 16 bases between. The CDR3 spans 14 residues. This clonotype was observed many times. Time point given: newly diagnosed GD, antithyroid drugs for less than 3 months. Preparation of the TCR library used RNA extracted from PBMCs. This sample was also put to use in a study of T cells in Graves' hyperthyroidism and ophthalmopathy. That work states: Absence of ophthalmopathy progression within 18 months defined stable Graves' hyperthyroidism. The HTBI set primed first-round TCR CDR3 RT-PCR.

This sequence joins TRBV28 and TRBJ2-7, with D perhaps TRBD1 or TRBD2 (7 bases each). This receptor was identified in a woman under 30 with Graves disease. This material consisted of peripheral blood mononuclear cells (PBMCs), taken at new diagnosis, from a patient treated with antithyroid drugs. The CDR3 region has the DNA TGTGCCAGCAGTTCCCCAGGGGGGGCGCTCGAGCAGTACTTC. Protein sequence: CASSSPGGALEQYF.